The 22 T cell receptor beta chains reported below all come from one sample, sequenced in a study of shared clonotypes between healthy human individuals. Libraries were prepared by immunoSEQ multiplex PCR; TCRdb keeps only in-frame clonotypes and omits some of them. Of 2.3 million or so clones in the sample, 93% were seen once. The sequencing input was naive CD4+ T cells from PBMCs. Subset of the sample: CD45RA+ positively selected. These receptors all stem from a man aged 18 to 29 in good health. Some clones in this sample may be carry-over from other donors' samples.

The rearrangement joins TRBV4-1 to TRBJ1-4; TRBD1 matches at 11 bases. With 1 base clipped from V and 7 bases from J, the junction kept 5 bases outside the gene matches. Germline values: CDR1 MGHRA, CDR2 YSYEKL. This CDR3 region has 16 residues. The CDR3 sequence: CASSQAAGTGGEKLFF. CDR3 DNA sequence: TGCGCCAGCAGCCAAGCAGCCGGGACAGGGGGTGAAAAACTGTTTTTT.

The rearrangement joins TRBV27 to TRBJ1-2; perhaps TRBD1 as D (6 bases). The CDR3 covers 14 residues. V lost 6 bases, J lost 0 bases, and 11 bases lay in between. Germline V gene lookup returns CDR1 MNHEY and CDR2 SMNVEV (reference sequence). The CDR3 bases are TGTGCCAGCAGCCAGCAGGGGCCTAACTATGGCTACACCTTC. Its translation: CASSQQGPNYGYTF.

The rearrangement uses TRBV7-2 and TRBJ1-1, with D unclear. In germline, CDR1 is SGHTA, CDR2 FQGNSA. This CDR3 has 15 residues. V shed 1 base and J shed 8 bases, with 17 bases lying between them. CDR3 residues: CASSLDGLKSLEAFF. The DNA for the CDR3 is TGTGCCAGCAGCTTAGATGGACTGAAGTCCCTCGAAGCTTTCTTT.

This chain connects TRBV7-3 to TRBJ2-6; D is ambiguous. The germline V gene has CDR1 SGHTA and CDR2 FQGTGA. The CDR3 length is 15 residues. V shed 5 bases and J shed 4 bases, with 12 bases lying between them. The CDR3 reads CASSPSVGGANVLTF. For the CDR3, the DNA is TGTGCCAGCAGCCCTTCAGTGGGCGGGGCCAACGTCCTGACTTTC.

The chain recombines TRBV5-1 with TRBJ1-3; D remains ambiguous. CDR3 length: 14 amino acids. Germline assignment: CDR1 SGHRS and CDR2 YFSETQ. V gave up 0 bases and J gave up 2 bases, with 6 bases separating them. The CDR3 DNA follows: TGCGCCAGCAGCTTGGGCAGACCTGGAAACACCATATATTTT. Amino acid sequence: CASSLGRPGNTIYF.

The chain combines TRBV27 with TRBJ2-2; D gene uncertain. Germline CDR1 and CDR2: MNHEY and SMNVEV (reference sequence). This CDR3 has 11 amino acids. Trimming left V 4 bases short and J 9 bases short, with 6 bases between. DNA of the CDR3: TGTGCCAGCAGTTCCTCGCGGGAGCTGTTTTTT. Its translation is CASSSSRELFF.

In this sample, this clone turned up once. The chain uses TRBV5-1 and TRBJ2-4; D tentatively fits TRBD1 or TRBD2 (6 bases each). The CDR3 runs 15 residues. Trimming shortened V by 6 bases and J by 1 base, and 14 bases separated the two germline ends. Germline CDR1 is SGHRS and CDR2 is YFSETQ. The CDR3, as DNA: TGCGCCAGCACCCTAGGGGGGACGGCCAAAAACATTCAGTACTTC. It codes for CASTLGGTAKNIQYF.

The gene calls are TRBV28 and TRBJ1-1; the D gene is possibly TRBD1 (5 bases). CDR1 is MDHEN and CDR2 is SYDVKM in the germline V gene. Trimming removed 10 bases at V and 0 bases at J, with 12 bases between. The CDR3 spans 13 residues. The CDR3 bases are TGTGCCATCACCCCGACAGTGAACACTGAAGCTTTCTTT. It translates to CAITPTVNTEAFF.

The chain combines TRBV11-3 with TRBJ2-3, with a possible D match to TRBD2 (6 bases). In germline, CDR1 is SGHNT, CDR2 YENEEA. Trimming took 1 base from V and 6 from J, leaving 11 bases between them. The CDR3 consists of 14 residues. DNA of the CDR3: TGTGCCAGCAGCTTAGGGGGCAGCGGGGATACGCAGTATTTT. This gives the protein CASSLGGSGDTQYF.

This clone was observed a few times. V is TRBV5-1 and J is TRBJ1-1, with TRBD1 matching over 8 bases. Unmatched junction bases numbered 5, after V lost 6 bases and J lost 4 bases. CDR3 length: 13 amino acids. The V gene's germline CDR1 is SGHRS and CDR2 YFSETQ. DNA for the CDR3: TGCGCCAGCACTACGACAGGGGTCACTGAAGCTTTCTTT. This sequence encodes CASTTTGVTEAFF. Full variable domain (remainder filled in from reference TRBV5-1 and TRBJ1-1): KAGVTQTPRYLIKTRGQQVTLSCSPISGHRSVSWYQQTPGQGLQFLFEYFSETQRNKGNFPGRFSGRQFSNSRSEMNVSTLELGDSALYLCASTTTGVTEAFFGQGTRLTVV.

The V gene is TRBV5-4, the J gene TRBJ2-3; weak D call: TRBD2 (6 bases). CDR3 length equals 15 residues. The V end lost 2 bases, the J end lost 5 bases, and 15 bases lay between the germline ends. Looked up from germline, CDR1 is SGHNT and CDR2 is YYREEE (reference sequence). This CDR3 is CASSLEAGRQDTQYF. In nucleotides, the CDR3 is TGTGCCAGCAGCTTAGAAGCGGGTCGACAAGATACGCAGTATTTT. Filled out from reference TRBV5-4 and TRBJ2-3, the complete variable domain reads ETGVTQSPTHLIKTRGQQVTLRCSSQSGHNTVSWYQQALGQGPQFIFQYYREEENGRGNFPPRFSGLQFPNYSSELNVNALELDDSALYLCASSLEAGRQDTQYFGPGTRLTVL.

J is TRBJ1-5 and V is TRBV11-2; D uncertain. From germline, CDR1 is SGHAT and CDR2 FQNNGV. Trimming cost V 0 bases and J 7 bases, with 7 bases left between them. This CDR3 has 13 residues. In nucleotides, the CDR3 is TGTGCCAGCAGCTTAGAAGCCACACAGCCCCAGCATTTT. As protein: CASSLEATQPQHF.

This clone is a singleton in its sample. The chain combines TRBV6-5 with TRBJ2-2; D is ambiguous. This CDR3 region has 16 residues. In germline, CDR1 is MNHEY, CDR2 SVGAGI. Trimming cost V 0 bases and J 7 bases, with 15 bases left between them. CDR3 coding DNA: TGTGCCAGCAGTTACTCGACGGGCCGATCGCGCGGGGAGCTGTTTTTT. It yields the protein CASSYSTGRSRGELFF.

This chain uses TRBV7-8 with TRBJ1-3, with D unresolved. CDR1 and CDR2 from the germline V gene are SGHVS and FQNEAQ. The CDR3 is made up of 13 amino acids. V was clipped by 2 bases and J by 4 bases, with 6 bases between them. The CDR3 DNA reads TGTGCCAGCAGCTTACCGTCGGGAAACACCATATATTTT. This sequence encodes CASSLPSGNTIYF.

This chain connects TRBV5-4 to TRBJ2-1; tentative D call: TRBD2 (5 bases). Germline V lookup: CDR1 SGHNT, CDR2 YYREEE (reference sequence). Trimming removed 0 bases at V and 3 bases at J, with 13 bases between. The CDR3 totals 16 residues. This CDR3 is CASSLVRGGNYNEQFF. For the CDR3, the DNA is TGTGCCAGCAGCTTGGTTCGAGGAGGAAACTACAATGAGCAGTTCTTC.

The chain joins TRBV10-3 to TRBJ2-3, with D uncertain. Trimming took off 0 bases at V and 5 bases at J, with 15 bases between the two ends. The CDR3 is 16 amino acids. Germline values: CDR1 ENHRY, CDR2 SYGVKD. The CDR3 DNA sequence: TGTGCCATCAGTGAGTCGATAACCCCGGTCCTAGATACGCAGTATTTT. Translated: CAISESITPVLDTQYF.

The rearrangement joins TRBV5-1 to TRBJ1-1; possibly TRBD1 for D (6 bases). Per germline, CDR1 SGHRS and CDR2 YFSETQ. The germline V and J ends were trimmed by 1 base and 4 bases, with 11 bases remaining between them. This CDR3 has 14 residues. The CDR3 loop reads CASSLLVGATEAFF. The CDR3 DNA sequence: TGCGCCAGCAGCTTGTTAGTGGGGGCCACTGAAGCTTTCTTT.

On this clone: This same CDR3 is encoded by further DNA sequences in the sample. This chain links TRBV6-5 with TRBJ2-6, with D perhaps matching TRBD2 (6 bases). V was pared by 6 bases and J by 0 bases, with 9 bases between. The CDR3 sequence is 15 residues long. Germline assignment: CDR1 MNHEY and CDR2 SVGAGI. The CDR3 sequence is CASSLGGSGANVLTF. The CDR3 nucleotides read TGTGCCAGCAGCCTGGGGGGCTCTGGGGCCAACGTCCTGACTTTC.

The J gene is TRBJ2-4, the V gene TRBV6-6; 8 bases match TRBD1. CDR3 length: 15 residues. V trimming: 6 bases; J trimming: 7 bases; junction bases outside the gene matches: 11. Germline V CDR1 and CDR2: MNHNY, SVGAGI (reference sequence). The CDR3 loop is CASRGQGASWNIQYF. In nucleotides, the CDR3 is TGTGCCAGCAGAGGACAGGGCGCGTCGTGGAACATTCAGTACTTC.

CDR3 sequence reads: CASSIGQGANGYTF. CDR3 nucleotides: TGTGCCAGCAGCATAGGACAGGGGGCTAATGGCTACACCTTC. The chain couples TRBV5-4 to TRBJ1-2; the match to TRBD1 covers 11 bases. Germline CDR1 reads SGHNT; CDR2 reads YYREEE (reference sequence). After removal of 4 bases from V and 6 bases from J, the junction contained 5 bases not matched to a gene. CDR3 length equals 14 residues. Filled out from reference TRBV5-4 and TRBJ1-2, the complete variable domain reads ETGVTQSPTHLIKTRGQQVTLRCSSQSGHNTVSWYQQALGQGPQFIFQYYREEENGRGNFPPRFSGLQFPNYSSELNVNALELDDSALYLCASSIGQGANGYTFGSGTRLTVV.

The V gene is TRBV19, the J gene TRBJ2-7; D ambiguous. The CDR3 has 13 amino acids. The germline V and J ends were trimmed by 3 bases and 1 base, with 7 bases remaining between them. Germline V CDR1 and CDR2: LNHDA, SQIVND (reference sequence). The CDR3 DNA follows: TGTGCCAGTAGTATTCAACGGTCCTACGAGCAGTACTTC. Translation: CASSIQRSYEQYF.

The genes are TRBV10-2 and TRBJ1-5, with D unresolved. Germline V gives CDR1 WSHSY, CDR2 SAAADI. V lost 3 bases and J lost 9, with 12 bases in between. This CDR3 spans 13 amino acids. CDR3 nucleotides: TGCGCCAGCAGTGACGAGGGTTATGCGCCCCAGCATTTT. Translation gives CASSDEGYAPQHF.